The 17 T cell receptor beta chains below all came from one sample that was sequenced in a study of blood T cell repertoires in COVID-19. The data were produced by immunoSEQ multiplex PCR, yet TCRdb's version contains in-frame clones alone and is incomplete. The repertoire consists of hundreds of thousands of clones, with 80% to 90% occurring once and the leading ten covering roughly 1.1%. The sequencing input was PBMCs or T cells enriched from blood (not recorded which). Receptors originate from a young man who had recovered from COVID-19.

The J gene is TRBJ1-5, the V gene TRBV11-2, with D hard to call. The germline CDR1 and CDR2 sequences are SGHAT and FQNNGV. V was trimmed by 8 bases and J by 1 base, leaving 15 bases between them. This CDR3 has 15 amino acids. Here the CDR3 reads CASPLLVLSNQPQHF. CDR3 DNA sequence: TGTGCCAGCCCTCTATTGGTGCTGAGCAATCAGCCCCAGCATTTT.

This chain uses TRBV3-1 (or the pseudogene TRBV3-2) with TRBJ1-5; the D is unclear. Germline assignment: CDR1 LGHDT and CDR2 YNNKEL (reference sequence). V lost 8 bases and J lost 2, with 10 bases in between. The CDR3 is 13 amino acids. The CDR3 loop reads CASSGRGNQPQHF. CDR3 coding DNA: TGTGCCAGCTCGGGAAGGGGCAATCAGCCCCAGCATTTT.

The chain couples TRBV6-1 to TRBJ1-2; D ambiguous. Germline CDR1 is MNHNS and CDR2 is SASEGT. The V gene lost 8 bases and the J gene lost 7 bases, with 14 bases spanning the gap. The CDR3 totals 12 residues. The CDR3 bases are TGTGCCAGCTTTTTGTCCCCGTTTGGCTACACCTTC. Translating it yields CASFLSPFGYTF.

The V gene is TRBV29-1, the J gene TRBJ2-2; 7 bases agree with TRBD1. With 3 bases clipped from V and 4 bases from J, the junction kept 2 bases outside the gene matches. The CDR3 spans 13 residues. Germline CDR1 is SQVTM and CDR2 is ANQGSEA. The CDR3 DNA is TGCAGCGTTGATAACAGGGGCACCGGGGAGCTGTTTTTT. It is translated as CSVDNRGTGELFF.

The chain combines TRBV10-2 with TRBJ2-3, with TRBD2 matching 11 bases. J gave up 2 bases and V 7 bases, and 5 bases lay outside the gene matches. Germline V lookup: CDR1 WSHSY, CDR2 SAAADI. The CDR3 spans 15 residues. CDR3 in DNA: TGCGCCAGCAAAACTAGCGGGGGAGCCACAGATACGCAGTATTTT. It specifies CASKTSGGATDTQYF.

This clone was seen once. The gene calls are TRBV5-1 and TRBJ1-2; TRBD1 agrees at 8 bases. This CDR3 spans 12 amino acids. The V gene's germline CDR1 is SGHRS and CDR2 YFSETQ. V was pared by 4 bases and J by 10 bases, with 6 bases of the junction left unmatched. CDR3 sequence: CASSEGQAPYTF. The DNA of the CDR3 is TGCGCCAGCAGCGAGGGACAGGCCCCCTACACCTTC.

This clone was counted a single time. CDR3 region: CASSQDPGIYGYTF. CDR3 DNA sequence: TGCGCCAGCAGCCAAGATCCAGGTATCTATGGCTACACCTTC. The chain combines TRBV4-1 with TRBJ1-2; D remains ambiguous. The CDR3 consists of 14 residues. CDR1 MGHRA and CDR2 YSYEKL come from the germline V gene. V was trimmed by 0 bases and J by 4 bases, leaving 9 bases between them.

The chain links TRBV10-3 to TRBJ2-1; TRBD2 matches at 8 bases. Germline CDR1 is ENHRY and CDR2 is SYGVKD. There are 17 residues in the CDR3. Losses at the gene ends were 0 bases for V and 3 bases for J; bases not matched to a gene: 7. This CDR3 reads CAISESTSGNIYNEQFF. The CDR3 coding sequence is TGTGCCATCAGTGAGTCTACTAGCGGCAACATCTACAATGAGCAGTTCTTC.

In this sample, this clone turned up a few times. The gene calls are TRBV18 and TRBJ1-5, with 10 nucleotides matching TRBD1. The ends lost 3 bases at V and 0 bases at J; junction bases unmatched: 2. Germline V lookup: CDR1 KGHSH, CDR2 LQKENI. The CDR3 consists of 16 residues. The CDR3 sequence is CASSPGDRGSNQPQHF. CDR3 nucleotides: TGTGCCAGCTCACCGGGGGACAGGGGTAGCAATCAGCCCCAGCATTTT.

The rearrangement links TRBV7-9 to TRBJ2-7; TRBD2 aligns across 10 bases. V was clipped by 1 base and J by 4 bases; unmatched bases: 13. From germline, CDR1 is SEHNR and CDR2 FQNEAQ (reference sequence). The CDR3 has 18 residues. CDR3 nucleotide sequence: TGTGCCAGCAGCTTAGTGGGGTCTGGACTAGCGGCTTTATACGAGCAGTACTTC. This translates into CASSLVGSGLAALYEQYF.

DNA of the CDR3: TGTGCCAGCAGCAATACCGACAGACAGACCCAGTACTTC. Amino acids: CASSNTDRQTQYF. The J gene is TRBJ2-5, the V gene TRBV3-1 (or the pseudogene TRBV3-2); D might be TRBD1 (5 bases). The germline V gene has CDR1 LGHDT and CDR2 YNNKEL (reference sequence). This CDR3 has 13 residues. The V and J ends lost 5 bases and 6 bases respectively, with 13 bases between them.

The chain links TRBV29-1 to TRBJ2-3; 7 bases match TRBD2. CDR1 and CDR2 (germline): SQVTM, ANQGSEA. V lost 4 bases to trimming and J lost 3 bases; unmatched junction nucleotides: 4. This CDR3 spans 13 amino acids. The CDR3 spells CSVGGGWTDTQYF. The CDR3 DNA sequence: TGCAGCGTTGGGGGAGGGTGGACAGATACGCAGTATTTT.

V and J are TRBV19 and TRBJ2-2, with 10 bases matching TRBD2. With V trimmed by 7 bases and J by 7 bases, 12 bases remained unmatched. The CDR3 is 16 residues long. CDR1 and CDR2 (germline): LNHDA, SQIVND (reference sequence). CDR3: CASKLGLAGDVGELFF. DNA of the CDR3: TGTGCCAGTAAGCTGGGGCTAGCGGGAGATGTCGGGGAGCTGTTTTTT. The variable domain in full, with the rest retrieved from reference TRBV19 and TRBJ2-2, is DGGITQSPKYLFRKEGQNVTLSCEQNLNHDAMYWYRQDPGQGLRLIYYSQIVNDFQKGDIAEGYSVSREKKESFPLTVTSAQKNPTAFYLCASKLGLAGDVGELFFGEGSRLTVL.

The chain recombines TRBV6-5 with TRBJ2-1, with 7 bases lining up with TRBD2. V lost 2 bases and J lost 5; bases outside the gene matches: 6. The CDR3 runs to 15 residues. Germline V gene lookup returns CDR1 MNHEY and CDR2 SVGAGI. The CDR3 sequence is CASSYDGTNNNEQFF. In DNA, the CDR3 is TGTGCCAGCAGTTACGACGGGACTAATAACAATGAGCAGTTCTTC.

For the CDR3, the DNA is TGTGCCAGCAGTTACAGCGAGGGGCAGTTCTTC. Encoded protein: CASSYSEGQFF. This sequence joins TRBV7-9 and TRBJ2-1; D might be TRBD2 (5 bases). This CDR3 region has 11 residues. Trimming left V 6 bases short and J 12 bases short, with 12 bases between. Germline V gene lookup returns CDR1 SEHNR and CDR2 FQNEAQ (reference sequence).

The chain uses TRBV7-3 and TRBJ2-1; 12 bases agree with TRBD2. V dropped 1 base and J dropped 9; count of bases not matched to a gene: 4. CDR1 and CDR2 (germline): SGHTA, FQGTGA. This CDR3 spans 15 amino acids. The CDR3 nucleotides are TGTGCCAGCAGCTTAAGCCTAGCGGGGGGGCGTGAGCAGTTCTTC. This codes for CASSLSLAGGREQFF.

The CDR3, as DNA: TGTGCCAGCAGCGTTGGACAGGGCAACACTGAAGCTTTCTTT. Translated: CASSVGQGNTEAFF. This sequence joins TRBV7-3 and TRBJ1-1; 8 bases line up with TRBD1. V lost 5 bases to trimming and J lost 2 bases; unmatched junction nucleotides: 4. The CDR3 runs to 14 residues. The germline V gene has CDR1 SGHTA and CDR2 FQGTGA.